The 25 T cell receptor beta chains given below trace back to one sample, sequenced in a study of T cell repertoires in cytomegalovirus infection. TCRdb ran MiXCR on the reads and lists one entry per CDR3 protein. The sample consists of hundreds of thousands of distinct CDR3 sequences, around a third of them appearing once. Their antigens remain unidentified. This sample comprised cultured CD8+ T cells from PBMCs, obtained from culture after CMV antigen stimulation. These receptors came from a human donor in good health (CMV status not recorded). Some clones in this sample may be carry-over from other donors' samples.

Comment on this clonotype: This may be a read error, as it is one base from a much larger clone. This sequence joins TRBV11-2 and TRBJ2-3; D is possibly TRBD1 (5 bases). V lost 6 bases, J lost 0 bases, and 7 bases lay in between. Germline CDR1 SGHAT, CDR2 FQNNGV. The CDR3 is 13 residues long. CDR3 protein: CASRQESTDTQYF. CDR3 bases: TGTGCCAGCAGACAGGAAAGCACAGATACGCAGTATTTT. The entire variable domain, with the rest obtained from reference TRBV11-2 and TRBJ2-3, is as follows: EAGVAQSPRYKIIEKRQSVAFWCNPISGHATLYWYQQILGQGPKLLIQFQNNGVVDDSQLPKDRFSAERLKGVDSTLKIQPAKLEDSAVYLCASRQESTDTQYFGPGTRLTVL.

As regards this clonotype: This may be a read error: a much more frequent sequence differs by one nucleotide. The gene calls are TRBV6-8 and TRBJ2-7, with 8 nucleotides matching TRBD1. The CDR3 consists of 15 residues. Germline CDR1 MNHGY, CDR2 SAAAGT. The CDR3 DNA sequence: TGTGTCAGCTCCTATCGACAGGGGAACACCTACGAGCAGTACGTC. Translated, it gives CVSSYRQGNTYEQYV.

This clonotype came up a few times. The CDR3 is CASSLTSDQDTLFF. Here the CDR3 DNA reads TGTGCCAGCAGCCTAACCTCTGACCAAGACACTCTGTTTTTT. The gene calls are TRBV7-9 and TRBJ1-4; unclear D gene. The germline V gene has CDR1 SEHNR and CDR2 FQNEAQ (reference sequence). V was clipped by 5 bases and J by 14 bases, with 21 bases between them. This CDR3 spans 14 amino acids.

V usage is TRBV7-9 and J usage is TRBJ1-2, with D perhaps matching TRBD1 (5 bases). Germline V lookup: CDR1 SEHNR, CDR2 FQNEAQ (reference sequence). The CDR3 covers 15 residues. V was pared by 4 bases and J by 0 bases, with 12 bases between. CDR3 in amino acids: CASSSGDGANYGYTF. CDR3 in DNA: TGTGCCAGCAGCTCCGGGGACGGGGCTAACTATGGCTACACCTTC.

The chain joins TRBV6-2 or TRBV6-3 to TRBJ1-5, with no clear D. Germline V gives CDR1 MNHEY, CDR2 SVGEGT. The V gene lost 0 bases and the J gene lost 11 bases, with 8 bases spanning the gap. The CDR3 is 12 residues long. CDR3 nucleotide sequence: TGTGCCAGCAGTTACTCGGGCTGGGCCCAGCATTTT. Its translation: CASSYSGWAQHF.

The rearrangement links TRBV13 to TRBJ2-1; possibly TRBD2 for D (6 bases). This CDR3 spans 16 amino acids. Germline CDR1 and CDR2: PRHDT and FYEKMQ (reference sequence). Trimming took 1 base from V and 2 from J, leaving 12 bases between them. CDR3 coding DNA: TGTGCCAGCAGCTTAGAGGCGGGGCCGACCTACAATGAGCAGTTCTTC. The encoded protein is CASSLEAGPTYNEQFF.

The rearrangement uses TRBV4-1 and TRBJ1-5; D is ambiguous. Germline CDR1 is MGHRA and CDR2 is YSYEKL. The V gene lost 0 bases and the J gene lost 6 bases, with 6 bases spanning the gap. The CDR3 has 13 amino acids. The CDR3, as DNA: TGCGCCAGCAGCCAAGATGGCATTCAGCCCCAGCATTTT. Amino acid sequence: CASSQDGIQPQHF.

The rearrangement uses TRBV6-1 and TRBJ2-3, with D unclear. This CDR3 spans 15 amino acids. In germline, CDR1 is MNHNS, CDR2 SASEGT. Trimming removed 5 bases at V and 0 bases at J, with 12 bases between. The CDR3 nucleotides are TGTGCCAGCAGTACGGACGTACTCAGCACAGATACGCAGTATTTT. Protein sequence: CASSTDVLSTDTQYF.

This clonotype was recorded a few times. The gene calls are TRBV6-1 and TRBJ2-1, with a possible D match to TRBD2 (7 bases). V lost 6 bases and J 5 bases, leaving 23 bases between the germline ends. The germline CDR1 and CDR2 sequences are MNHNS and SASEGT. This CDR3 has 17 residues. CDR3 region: CASSHLYAGAIDNEQFF. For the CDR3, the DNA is TGTGCCAGCAGCCATCTCTATGCGGGGGCCATTGACAATGAGCAGTTCTTC.

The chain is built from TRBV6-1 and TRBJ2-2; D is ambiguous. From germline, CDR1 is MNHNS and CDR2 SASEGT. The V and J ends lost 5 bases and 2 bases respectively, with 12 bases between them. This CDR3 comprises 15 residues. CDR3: CASSPPADNTGELFF. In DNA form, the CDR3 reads TGTGCCAGCAGTCCTCCCGCAGACAACACCGGGGAGCTGTTTTTT.

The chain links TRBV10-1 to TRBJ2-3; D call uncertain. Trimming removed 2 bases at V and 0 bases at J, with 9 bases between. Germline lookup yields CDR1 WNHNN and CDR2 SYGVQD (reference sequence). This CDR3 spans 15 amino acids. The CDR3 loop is CASSETTTSTDTQYF. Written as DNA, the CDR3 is TGCGCCAGCAGTGAGACGACAACTAGCACAGATACGCAGTATTTT.

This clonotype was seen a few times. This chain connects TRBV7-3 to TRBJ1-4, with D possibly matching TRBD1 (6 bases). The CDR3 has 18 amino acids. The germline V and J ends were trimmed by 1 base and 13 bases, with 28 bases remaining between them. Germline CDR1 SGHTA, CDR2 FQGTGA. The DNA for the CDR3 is TGTGCCAGCAGCTTAAATTTTATGGAGACAGGTGACTTTGAAGGACTGTTTTTT. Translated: CASSLNFMETGDFEGLFF.

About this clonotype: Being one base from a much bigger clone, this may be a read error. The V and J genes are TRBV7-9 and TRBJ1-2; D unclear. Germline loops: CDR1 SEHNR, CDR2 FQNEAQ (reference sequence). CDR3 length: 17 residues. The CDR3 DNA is TGTGCCAGCAGCTTAGTATCCGGTGTCTTTGCTGGTTATGGCTACGCCTTC. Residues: CASSLVSGVFAGYGYAF.

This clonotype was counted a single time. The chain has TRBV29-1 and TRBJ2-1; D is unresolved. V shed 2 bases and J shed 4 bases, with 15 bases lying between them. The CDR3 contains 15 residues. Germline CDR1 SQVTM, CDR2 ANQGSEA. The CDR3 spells CSVESPDERYNEQFF. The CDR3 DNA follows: TGCAGCGTTGAATCCCCGGACGAGAGGTACAATGAGCAGTTCTTC.

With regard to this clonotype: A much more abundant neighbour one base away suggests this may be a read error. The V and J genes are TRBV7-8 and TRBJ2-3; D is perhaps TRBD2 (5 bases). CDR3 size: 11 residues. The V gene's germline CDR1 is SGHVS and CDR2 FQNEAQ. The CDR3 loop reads CASGKRDMQYF. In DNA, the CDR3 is TGTGCCAGCGGGAAACGGGATATGCAGTATTTT. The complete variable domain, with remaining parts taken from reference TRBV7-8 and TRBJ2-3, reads GAGVSQSPRYKVAKRGQDVALRCDPISGHVSLFWYQQALGQGPEFLTYFQNEAQLDKSGLPSDRFFAERPEGSVSTLKIQRTQQEDSAVYLCASGKRDMQYFGPGTRLTVL.

The CDR3 DNA is TGCAGCGTTGAATATAGCGGGCTGGGAGAAAAACTGTTTTTT. Translation gives CSVEYSGLGEKLFF. V and J are TRBV29-1 and TRBJ1-4; D gene uncertain. With 2 bases removed from V and 8 bases from J, the gap between germline ends came to 15 bases. From germline, CDR1 is SQVTM and CDR2 ANQGSEA. This CDR3 has 14 amino acids. The full variable domain, completed using reference TRBV29-1 and TRBJ1-4, is SAVISQKPSRDICQRGTSLTIQCQVDSQVTMMFWYRQQPGQSLTLIATANQGSEATYESGFVIDKFPISRPNLTFSTLTVSNMSPEDSSIYLCSVEYSGLGEKLFFGSGTQLSVL.

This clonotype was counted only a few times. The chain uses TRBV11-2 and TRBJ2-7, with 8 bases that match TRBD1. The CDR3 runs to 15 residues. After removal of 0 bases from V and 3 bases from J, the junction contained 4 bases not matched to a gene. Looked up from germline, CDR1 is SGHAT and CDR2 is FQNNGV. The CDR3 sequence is CASSLDPGQVYEQYF. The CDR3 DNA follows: TGTGCCAGCAGCTTAGATCCGGGACAGGTCTACGAGCAGTACTTC. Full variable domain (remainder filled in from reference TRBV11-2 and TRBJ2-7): EAGVAQSPRYKIIEKRQSVAFWCNPISGHATLYWYQQILGQGPKLLIQFQNNGVVDDSQLPKDRFSAERLKGVDSTLKIQPAKLEDSAVYLCASSLDPGQVYEQYFGPGTRLTVT.

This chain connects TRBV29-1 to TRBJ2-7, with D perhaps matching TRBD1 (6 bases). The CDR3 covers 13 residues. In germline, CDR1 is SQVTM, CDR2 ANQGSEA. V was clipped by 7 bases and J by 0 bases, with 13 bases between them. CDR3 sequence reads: CSALDSNSYEQYF. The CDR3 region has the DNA TGCAGCGCTCTGGACAGTAACTCCTACGAGCAGTACTTC.

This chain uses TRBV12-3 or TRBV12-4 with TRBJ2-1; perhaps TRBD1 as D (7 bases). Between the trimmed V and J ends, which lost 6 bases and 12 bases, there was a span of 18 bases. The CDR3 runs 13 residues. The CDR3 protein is CASSLDREEMQFF. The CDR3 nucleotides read TGTGCCAGCAGCCTCGACAGGGAGGAAATGCAGTTCTTC.

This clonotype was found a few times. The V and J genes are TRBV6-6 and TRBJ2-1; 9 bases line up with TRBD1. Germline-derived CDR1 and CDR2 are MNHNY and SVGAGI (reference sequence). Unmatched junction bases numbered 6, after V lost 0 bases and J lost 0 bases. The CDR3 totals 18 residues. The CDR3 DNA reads TGTGCCAGCAGTTACTCGCCGGGACAGGGTCACTCCTACAATGAGCAGTTCTTC. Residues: CASSYSPGQGHSYNEQFF.

The CDR3 loop reads CASSGTGGGQYEQYV. DNA of the CDR3: TGTGCCAGCAGCGGGACAGGGGGCGGTCAGTACGAGCAGTACGTC. The chain carries TRBV6-2 or TRBV6-3 and TRBJ2-7; 12 bases are shared with TRBD1. This CDR3 spans 15 amino acids. Germline-derived CDR1 and CDR2 are MNHEY and SVGEGT. V gave up 6 bases and J gave up 4 bases; unmatched junction bases: 7.

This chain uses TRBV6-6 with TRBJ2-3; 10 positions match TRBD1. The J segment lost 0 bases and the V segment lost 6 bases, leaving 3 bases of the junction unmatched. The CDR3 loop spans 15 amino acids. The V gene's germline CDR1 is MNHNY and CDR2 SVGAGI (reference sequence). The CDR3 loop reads CASRRQGASTDTQYF. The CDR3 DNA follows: TGTGCCAGCAGACGACAGGGGGCAAGCACAGATACGCAGTATTTT.

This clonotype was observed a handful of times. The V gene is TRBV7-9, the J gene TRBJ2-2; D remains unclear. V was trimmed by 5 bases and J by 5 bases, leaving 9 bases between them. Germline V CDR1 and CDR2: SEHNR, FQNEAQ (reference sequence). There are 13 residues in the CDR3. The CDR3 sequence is CASSPTETGELFF. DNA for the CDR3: TGTGCCAGCAGCCCAACCGAAACCGGGGAGCTGTTTTTT.

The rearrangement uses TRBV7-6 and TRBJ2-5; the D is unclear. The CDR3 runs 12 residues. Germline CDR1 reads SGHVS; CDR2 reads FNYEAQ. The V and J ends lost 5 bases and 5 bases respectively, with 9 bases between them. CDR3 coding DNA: TGTGCCAGCAGCCCCCAAGTGGAGACCCAGTACTTC. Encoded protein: CASSPQVETQYF.

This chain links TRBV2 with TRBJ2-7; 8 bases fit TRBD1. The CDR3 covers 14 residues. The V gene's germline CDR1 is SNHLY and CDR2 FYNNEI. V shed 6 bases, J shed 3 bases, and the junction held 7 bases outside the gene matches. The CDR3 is CASRRQGRGYEQYF. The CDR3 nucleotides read TGTGCCAGCAGGAGACAGGGGAGAGGCTACGAGCAGTACTTC.